This note documents a single T cell receptor (beta chain) sequence. These data belong to a study of OX40 agonist ivuxolimab in advanced cancers. This CDR3 has 13 amino acids. V lost 6 bases to trimming and J lost 7 bases, with 12 bases between them. Germline V gene data show CDR1 as SNHLY and CDR2 as FYNNEI. Sequencing used immunoSEQ multiplex PCR; TCRdb keeps in-frame clones, though not all of them. This table holds around 94,000 clones, roughly 84% found once. Sequenced here: CD4+ or CD8+ T cells sorted from blood, sampled in a trial of the OX40 agonist ivuxolimab. The sequence was collected from an adult with an advanced solid tumor such as melanoma, head and neck, liver or kidney cancer. The chain uses TRBV2 and TRBJ2-2, with D perhaps matching TRBD1 (6 bases). The CDR3 spells CASRQGFGGELFF. The CDR3 DNA follows: TGTGCCAGCAGACAGGGTTTCGGCGGGGAGCTGTTTTTT.